Sequencing of this T cell receptor beta chain was carried out in a study of long-term antiretroviral therapy in people with HIV. On this clone itself: Its antigen is as yet unknown.

This CDR3 is 15 amino acids long. V was clipped by 2 bases and J by 8 bases, with 16 bases between them. Germline-derived CDR1 and CDR2 are MNHNS and SASEGT. This was the immunoSEQ v3.0 assay at survey level. Repertoires were generated with immunoSEQ multiplex PCR, while TCRdb's copy carries only in-frame clones and drops some. This sample has about 23,000 clones, with about four fifths found just once. Overall study results and limits: Clones showing expansion before ART dominated the repertoire at all time points. Blood draws took place between about 2003 and 2017 and possibly involved older ART regimens.

The chain has TRBV6-1 and TRBJ2-1; the D call may be TRBD1 or TRBD2 (7 bases each). Sequencing was performed on unsorted PBMCs, taken 0.3 years after starting antiretroviral therapy. The clonotype was recovered from a man aged 45-65 years with HIV. As DNA, the CDR3 is TGTGCCAGCAGTGAATGGGAGGGGGCCAGGTATGAGCAGTTCTTC. Translating gives CASSEWEGARYEQFF.